These T cell receptor beta chains were read from a single sample in a study of blood T cell repertoires in COVID-19. TCRdb's table, derived via immunoSEQ multiplex PCR, lists solely in-frame clones and lacks some. The sample has about 270,000 clones; around 81% are singletons. The sample consisted of peripheral blood. The receptors here all came from a woman aged 60-75 years with active or convalescent COVID-19. The CDR3 runs from the conserved cysteine through the conserved F or W. The order of the fields is J gene, clone size, D gene, V gene, CDR3 length, CDR3 protein, CDR3 DNA. The D gene is left open where the match is weak. Rows give clone size only sometimes, using once, few, many, or a class for an expanded clone.

j_call: TRBJ1-2; clone_size: NA; d_call: NA; v_call: TRBV7-2; cdr3_length: 13; cdr3_aa: CASSASATWGYTF; cdr3_nt: TGTGCCAGCAGCGCCTCGGCGACATGGGGCTACACCTTC
j_call: TRBJ2-5; clone_size: NA; d_call: TRBD2; v_call: TRBV23-1; cdr3_length: 15; cdr3_aa: CASASGLAGQETQYF; cdr3_nt: TGCGCCAGCGCCTCGGGACTAGCGGGCCAAGAGACCCAGTACTTC
j_call: TRBJ2-7; clone_size: NA; d_call: NA; v_call: TRBV29-1; cdr3_length: 10; cdr3_aa: CSVVTYEQYF; cdr3_nt: TGCAGCGTGGTGACTTACGAGCAGTACTTC
j_call: TRBJ2-5; clone_size: NA; d_call: NA; v_call: TRBV5-1; cdr3_length: 15; cdr3_aa: CASSLGLGGTETQYF; cdr3_nt: TGCGCCAGCAGCTTAGGGTTGGGGGGTACGGAGACCCAGTACTTC
j_call: TRBJ2-1; clone_size: NA; d_call: TRBD2; v_call: TRBV4-3; cdr3_length: 15; cdr3_aa: CASSSGLAGPSEQFF; cdr3_nt: TGCGCCAGCAGCTCCGGACTAGCTGGTCCCTCTGAGCAGTTCTTC
j_call: TRBJ2-5; clone_size: NA; d_call: TRBD1; v_call: TRBV6-2/TRBV6-3; cdr3_length: 18; cdr3_aa: CASSPRGPGTEIQETQYF; cdr3_nt: TGTGCCAGCAGTCCAAGAGGTCCCGGGACAGAGATCCAAGAGACCCAGTACTTC
j_call: TRBJ2-3; clone_size: NA; d_call: NA; v_call: TRBV7-3; cdr3_length: 13; cdr3_aa: CASGPGRTDTQYF; cdr3_nt: TGTGCCAGCGGTCCTGGCCGCACAGATACGCAGTATTTT
j_call: TRBJ2-7; clone_size: NA; d_call: NA; v_call: TRBV11-2; cdr3_length: 14; cdr3_aa: CASSLVLPGYEQYF; cdr3_nt: TGTGCCAGCAGCTTAGTTCTTCCGGGTTACGAGCAGTACTTC
j_call: TRBJ1-2; clone_size: NA; d_call: NA; v_call: TRBV3-1/TRBV3-2; cdr3_length: 13; cdr3_aa: CASSQEAGSGYTF; cdr3_nt: TGTGCCAGCAGCCAAGAGGCAGGCTCTGGCTACACCTTC
j_call: TRBJ2-3; clone_size: NA; d_call: TRBD2; v_call: TRBV5-1; cdr3_length: 19; cdr3_aa: CASTIMGLAGGSWTDTQYF; cdr3_nt: TGCGCCAGCACCATTATGGGACTAGCGGGGGGCTCGTGGACAGATACGCAGTATTTT
j_call: TRBJ1-2; clone_size: NA; d_call: NA; v_call: TRBV6-2/TRBV6-3; cdr3_length: 17; cdr3_aa: CASSYSLAGRGDYGYTF; cdr3_nt: TGTGCCAGCAGTTACTCCCTAGCGGGCAGGGGCGACTATGGCTACACCTTC
j_call: TRBJ2-3; clone_size: NA; d_call: NA; v_call: TRBV13; cdr3_length: 15; cdr3_aa: CASSLSGRREDTQYF; cdr3_nt: TGTGCCAGCAGCTTAAGTGGGCGCCGGGAAGATACGCAGTATTTT
j_call: TRBJ1-2; clone_size: NA; d_call: NA; v_call: TRBV5-6; cdr3_length: 15; cdr3_aa: CASSLLSIRGEGYTF; cdr3_nt: TGTGCCAGCAGTTTACTTAGTATCAGGGGAGAGGGCTACACCTTC
j_call: TRBJ2-2; clone_size: NA; d_call: TRBD1; v_call: TRBV19; cdr3_length: 16; cdr3_aa: CASSRPGDRGRGELFF; cdr3_nt: TGTGCCAGTAGTCGCCCCGGGGACAGGGGGCGAGGGGAGCTGTTTTTT
j_call: TRBJ1-5; clone_size: NA; d_call: TRBD1; v_call: TRBV28; cdr3_length: 15; cdr3_aa: CASTRDRGWAQPQHF; cdr3_nt: TGTGCCAGCACCAGGGACAGGGGGTGGGCTCAGCCCCAGCATTTT
j_call: TRBJ1-6; clone_size: few; d_call: NA; v_call: TRBV19; cdr3_length: 13; cdr3_aa: CASRRGGNSPLHF; cdr3_nt: TGTGCCAGTAGAAGGGGGGGAAATTCACCCCTCCACTTT
j_call: TRBJ2-1; clone_size: NA; d_call: TRBD2; v_call: TRBV2; cdr3_length: 15; cdr3_aa: CASSRLAGSYNEQFF; cdr3_nt: TGTGCCAGCAGTCGCCTAGCGGGGTCTTACAATGAGCAGTTCTTC
j_call: TRBJ1-2; clone_size: NA; d_call: TRBD1; v_call: TRBV19; cdr3_length: 13; cdr3_aa: CASSWGQNYGYTF; cdr3_nt: TGTGCCAGTAGTTGGGGACAGAACTATGGCTACACCTTC
j_call: TRBJ2-7; clone_size: NA; d_call: TRBD1; v_call: TRBV6-5; cdr3_length: 15; cdr3_aa: CASTSGGFGPSEQYF; cdr3_nt: TGTGCCAGCACCTCAGGGGGCTTTGGACCTAGCGAGCAGTACTTC
j_call: TRBJ1-2; clone_size: NA; d_call: NA; v_call: TRBV6-1; cdr3_length: 15; cdr3_aa: CASSEIEWAGVGYTF; cdr3_nt: TGTGCCAGCAGTGAAATAGAGTGGGCAGGGGTTGGCTACACCTTC
j_call: TRBJ2-1; clone_size: NA; d_call: NA; v_call: TRBV6-5; cdr3_length: 14; cdr3_aa: CASSYGGNNDLRFF; cdr3_nt: TGTGCCAGCAGTTACGGCGGAAACAATGATCTGAGGTTCTTC
j_call: TRBJ2-1; clone_size: NA; d_call: TRBD2; v_call: TRBV5-4; cdr3_length: 16; cdr3_aa: CASSLSLAGGYNEQFF; cdr3_nt: TGTGCCAGCAGCCTCTCTCTAGCGGGGGGCTACAATGAGCAGTTCTTC
j_call: TRBJ1-2; clone_size: NA; d_call: NA; v_call: TRBV21-1; cdr3_length: 13; cdr3_aa: CASSLQGSGGYTF; cdr3_nt: TGTGCCAGCAGTCTTCAGGGGAGCGGTGGCTACACCTTC
j_call: TRBJ2-7; clone_size: NA; d_call: TRBD2; v_call: TRBV4-1; cdr3_length: 21; cdr3_aa: CASSREFFTGRAGGFSYEQYF; cdr3_nt: TGCGCCAGCAGCCGGGAGTTTTTCACGGGGCGGGCGGGGGGATTCTCCTACGAGCAGTACTTC
j_call: TRBJ2-4; clone_size: NA; d_call: NA; v_call: TRBV5-6; cdr3_length: 15; cdr3_aa: CASSFGAYPQDIQYF; cdr3_nt: TGTGCCAGCAGCTTTGGGGCTTACCCCCAAGACATTCAGTACTTC
j_call: TRBJ2-6; clone_size: NA; d_call: NA; v_call: TRBV27; cdr3_length: 16; cdr3_aa: CASSSYSDSGANVLTF; cdr3_nt: TGTGCCAGCAGTTCTTACAGTGACTCTGGGGCCAACGTCCTGACTTTC
j_call: TRBJ1-2; clone_size: few; d_call: TRBD1; v_call: TRBV4-3; cdr3_length: 15; cdr3_aa: CASSLDGQGGDGYTF; cdr3_nt: TGCGCCAGCAGCCTTGATGGACAGGGGGGGGATGGCTACACCTTC
j_call: TRBJ1-2; clone_size: NA; d_call: NA; v_call: TRBV9; cdr3_length: 14; cdr3_aa: CASSVAREFGGYTF; cdr3_nt: TGTGCCAGCAGCGTCGCCAGGGAATTCGGTGGCTACACCTTC
j_call: TRBJ2-3; clone_size: NA; d_call: NA; v_call: TRBV7-3; cdr3_length: 14; cdr3_aa: CASSLEAHTDTQYF; cdr3_nt: TGTGCCAGCAGCTTAGAGGCCCACACAGATACGCAGTATTTT
j_call: TRBJ2-5; clone_size: NA; d_call: NA; v_call: TRBV9; cdr3_length: 11; cdr3_aa: CASSKRETQYF; cdr3_nt: TGTGCCAGCAGCAAGAGGGAGACCCAGTACTTC
j_call: TRBJ1-4; clone_size: NA; d_call: TRBD1; v_call: TRBV7-8; cdr3_length: 16; cdr3_aa: CASSGQGFATNEKLFF; cdr3_nt: TGTGCCAGCAGCGGACAGGGATTTGCAACTAATGAAAAACTGTTTTTT
j_call: TRBJ2-3; clone_size: NA; d_call: TRBD2; v_call: TRBV4-3; cdr3_length: 16; cdr3_aa: CASSPDRGVPTDTQYF; cdr3_nt: TGCGCCAGCAGCCCCGACCGGGGGGTGCCCACAGATACGCAGTATTTT
j_call: TRBJ1-5; clone_size: NA; d_call: NA; v_call: TRBV19; cdr3_length: 13; cdr3_aa: CASSQGSNQPQHF; cdr3_nt: TGTGCCAGTAGCCAGGGTAGCAATCAGCCCCAGCATTTT
j_call: TRBJ1-5; clone_size: NA; d_call: NA; v_call: TRBV5-6; cdr3_length: 17; cdr3_aa: CASSWGGAGMRNQPQHF; cdr3_nt: TGTGCCAGCAGCTGGGGGGGAGCGGGTATGCGCAATCAGCCCCAGCATTTT
j_call: TRBJ1-2; clone_size: NA; d_call: TRBD1; v_call: TRBV5-1; cdr3_length: 16; cdr3_aa: CASSSSGDRSRGGYTF; cdr3_nt: TGCGCCAGCAGCTCCTCCGGGGACAGGTCCCGAGGTGGCTACACCTTC
j_call: TRBJ2-5; clone_size: NA; d_call: NA; v_call: TRBV14; cdr3_length: 12; cdr3_aa: CASSGAAETQYF; cdr3_nt: TGTGCCAGCAGCGGGGCCGCGGAGACCCAGTACTTC
j_call: TRBJ1-6; clone_size: NA; d_call: NA; v_call: TRBV2; cdr3_length: 15; cdr3_aa: CASSDSGSYNSPLHF; cdr3_nt: TGTGCCAGCAGTGATTCGGGGTCCTATAATTCACCCCTCCACTTT
j_call: TRBJ1-1; clone_size: NA; d_call: TRBD1; v_call: TRBV30; cdr3_length: 14; cdr3_aa: CAWSYGTVNTEAFF; cdr3_nt: TGTGCCTGGAGTTATGGGACAGTCAACACTGAAGCTTTCTTT
j_call: TRBJ2-1; clone_size: NA; d_call: NA; v_call: TRBV6-5; cdr3_length: 12; cdr3_aa: CAALSSYNEQFF; cdr3_nt: TGTGCCGCACTGAGCTCCTACAATGAGCAGTTCTTC
j_call: TRBJ1-3; clone_size: NA; d_call: NA; v_call: TRBV11-2; cdr3_length: 16; cdr3_aa: CASSLGRGDSGNTIYF; cdr3_nt: TGTGCCAGCAGCTTAGGGCGGGGGGACTCTGGAAACACCATATATTTT
j_call: TRBJ2-3; clone_size: NA; d_call: TRBD2; v_call: TRBV5-1; cdr3_length: 15; cdr3_aa: CASKRSGGSTDTQYF; cdr3_nt: TGCGCCAGCAAACGGTCGGGGGGATCCACAGATACGCAGTATTTT
j_call: TRBJ1-1; clone_size: few; d_call: NA; v_call: TRBV28; cdr3_length: 14; cdr3_aa: CASDPTGLNTEAFF; cdr3_nt: TGTGCCAGCGACCCCACAGGGCTGAACACTGAAGCTTTCTTT
j_call: TRBJ2-3; clone_size: NA; d_call: TRBD1; v_call: TRBV7-9; cdr3_length: 15; cdr3_aa: CASSFRQGRTDTQYF; cdr3_nt: TGTGCCAGCAGCTTTCGACAGGGTCGCACAGATACGCAGTATTTT
j_call: TRBJ2-3; clone_size: NA; d_call: TRBD1; v_call: TRBV24-1; cdr3_length: 16; cdr3_aa: CATSDTGQGAPGTQYF; cdr3_nt: TGTGCCACCAGTGACACCGGACAGGGGGCGCCCGGTACGCAGTATTTT
j_call: TRBJ1-1; clone_size: NA; d_call: NA; v_call: TRBV11-3; cdr3_length: 14; cdr3_aa: CASSTGGGNTEAFF; cdr3_nt: TGTGCCAGCAGCACCGGGGGGGGGAACACTGAAGCTTTCTTT
j_call: TRBJ1-4; clone_size: NA; d_call: NA; v_call: TRBV4-1; cdr3_length: 18; cdr3_aa: CASSQDKGGGKANEKLFF; cdr3_nt: TGCGCCAGCAGCCAAGATAAGGGAGGGGGGAAGGCAAATGAAAAACTGTTTTTT
j_call: TRBJ2-5; clone_size: NA; d_call: NA; v_call: TRBV7-8; cdr3_length: 13; cdr3_aa: CASSFGERETQYF; cdr3_nt: TGTGCCAGCAGCTTCGGGGAGCGAGAGACCCAGTACTTC
j_call: TRBJ1-5; clone_size: NA; d_call: NA; v_call: TRBV6-1; cdr3_length: 15; cdr3_aa: CASSEIEYREEPQHF; cdr3_nt: TGTGCCAGCAGTGAAATTGAGTACAGGGAAGAGCCCCAGCATTTT
j_call: TRBJ2-1; clone_size: NA; d_call: NA; v_call: TRBV4-2; cdr3_length: 13; cdr3_aa: CASSQDSPTEQFF; cdr3_nt: TGTGCCAGCAGCCAAGATAGTCCAACCGAGCAGTTCTTC
j_call: TRBJ2-5; clone_size: NA; d_call: TRBD2; v_call: TRBV11-1; cdr3_length: 14; cdr3_aa: CASSPTSGAETQYF; cdr3_nt: TGTGCCAGCAGCCCCACTAGCGGGGCCGAGACCCAGTACTTC
j_call: TRBJ1-1; clone_size: NA; d_call: TRBD1; v_call: TRBV18; cdr3_length: 15; cdr3_aa: CASSPEQGKNTEAFF; cdr3_nt: TGTGCCAGCTCACCAGAACAGGGGAAGAACACTGAAGCTTTCTTT
j_call: TRBJ2-5; clone_size: NA; d_call: NA; v_call: TRBV6-2/TRBV6-3; cdr3_length: 12; cdr3_aa: CASSYTEETQYF; cdr3_nt: TGTGCCAGCAGTTACACGGAAGAGACCCAGTACTTC